This T cell receptor (beta chain) derives from a study of T cell responses to AZD1222 COVID-19 vaccine. Assay used: immunoSEQ multiplex PCR; TCRdb lists only in-frame clones, some missing. Altogether about 150,000 clones are present, 92% being singletons, with the ten largest covering around 3.3%. This clone was recorded only once. Trimming took 6 bases from V and 6 from J; bases not matched to a gene: 6. Germline CDR1 MDHEN, CDR2 SYDVKM. CDR3 length equals 15 residues. This material consisted of peripheral blood, taken 28 days after the second AZD1222 dose. The TCR originated in an adult who received the AZD1222 COVID-19 vaccine. The chain has TRBV28 and TRBJ2-3, with 13 bases matching TRBD2. CDR3 DNA sequence: TGTGCCAGCAGAAGGACTAGCGGGAGAGGTGATACGCAGTATTTT. Translated, it gives CASRRTSGRGDTQYF.